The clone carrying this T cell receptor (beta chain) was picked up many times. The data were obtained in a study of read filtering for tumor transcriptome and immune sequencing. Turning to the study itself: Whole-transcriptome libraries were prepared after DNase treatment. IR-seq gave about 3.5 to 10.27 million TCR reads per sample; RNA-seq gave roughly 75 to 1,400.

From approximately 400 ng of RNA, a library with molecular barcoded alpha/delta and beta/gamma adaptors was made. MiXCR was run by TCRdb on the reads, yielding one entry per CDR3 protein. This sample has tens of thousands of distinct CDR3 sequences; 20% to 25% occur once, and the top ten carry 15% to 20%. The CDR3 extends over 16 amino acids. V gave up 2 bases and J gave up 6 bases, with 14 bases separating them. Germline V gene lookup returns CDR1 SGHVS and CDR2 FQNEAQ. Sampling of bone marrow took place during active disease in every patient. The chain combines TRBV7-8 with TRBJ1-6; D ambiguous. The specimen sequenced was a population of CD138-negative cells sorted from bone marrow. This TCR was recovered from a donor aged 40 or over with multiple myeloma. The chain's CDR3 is CASSLNQRHINSPLHF. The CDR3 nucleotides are TGTGCCAGCAGCTTAAACCAGAGACACATTAATTCACCCCTCCACTTT.